These 32 T cell receptor beta chains came from one sample sequenced in a study of blood T cell repertoires in COVID-19. Repertoires were generated with immunoSEQ multiplex PCR, while TCRdb's copy carries only in-frame clones and drops some. The table has tens of thousands of clones, 89% seen once. Material for sequencing was peripheral blood. These receptors originate from a woman in her 70s with active COVID-19.

This clone was counted a few times. This chain links TRBV11-2 with TRBJ1-2; perhaps TRBD1 as D (6 bases). Looked up from germline, CDR1 is SGHAT and CDR2 is FQNNGV. The CDR3 sequence is 13 residues long. V was shortened by 5 bases and J by 3 bases, with 10 bases between the two germline ends. CDR3 residues: CASSLRGHYGYTF. The CDR3 DNA reads as TGTGCCAGCAGCCTCAGGGGCCACTATGGCTACACCTTC.

The V and J genes are TRBV10-3 and TRBJ2-5, with no clear D. This CDR3 is 14 amino acids long. V was trimmed by 2 bases and J by 5 bases, leaving 12 bases between them. Germline V gives CDR1 ENHRY, CDR2 SYGVKD. The CDR3 reads CAISEEGYGETQYF. CDR3 nucleotide sequence: TGTGCCATCAGTGAGGAAGGTTACGGGGAGACCCAGTACTTC.

V is TRBV5-1 and J is TRBJ2-3; 10 bases are shared with TRBD2. V was pared by 3 bases and J by 3 bases, with 13 bases of the junction left unmatched. This CDR3 comprises 18 residues. The V gene's germline CDR1 is SGHRS and CDR2 YFSETQ. CDR3 residues: CASSYAPSGGAGTDTQYF. The CDR3 DNA follows: TGCGCCAGCAGCTACGCCCCTAGCGGGGGAGCAGGTACAGATACGCAGTATTTT.

The gene calls are TRBV7-2 and TRBJ1-4, with 8 positions matching TRBD1. Trimming cost V 3 bases and J 5 bases; bases outside gene matches: 8. This CDR3 has 16 residues. CDR1 is SGHTA and CDR2 is FQGNSA in the germline V gene. CDR3 in amino acids: CASSFGATGENEKLFF. The CDR3 DNA sequence: TGTGCCAGCAGCTTCGGCGCGACAGGGGAAAATGAAAAACTGTTTTTT.

The rearrangement uses TRBV7-2 and TRBJ2-6; possible D gene TRBD1, 6 bases. Looked up from germline, CDR1 is SGHTA and CDR2 is FQGNSA. The CDR3 totals 15 residues. V was cut by 5 bases and J by 0 bases, with 8 bases left in between. The CDR3 region is CASSKQGSGANVLTF. CDR3 DNA sequence: TGTGCCAGCAGCAAACAGGGCTCTGGGGCCAACGTCCTGACTTTC.

V gene TRBV9 combines with J gene TRBJ2-3; 9 nucleotides align to TRBD2. The CDR3 covers 16 residues. Per germline, CDR1 SGDLS and CDR2 YYNGEE. With 0 bases clipped from V and 0 bases from J, the junction kept 2 bases outside the gene matches. In DNA form, the CDR3 reads TGTGCCAGCAGCGTAGGAGCGGGGGGCAGCACAGATACGCAGTATTTT. Translating it yields CASSVGAGGSTDTQYF.

The rearrangement joins TRBV5-1 to TRBJ2-1; 7 bases are a match to TRBD1. Germline V gene data show CDR1 as SGHRS and CDR2 as YFSETQ. V dropped 3 bases and J dropped 5; count of bases not matched to a gene: 2. This CDR3 contains 13 residues. The CDR3 DNA reads as TGCGCCAGCAGCTGGACAGGCAACAATGAGCAGTTCTTC. It encodes CASSWTGNNEQFF.

The genes are TRBV15 and TRBJ1-2; TRBD1 matches 9 bases. CDR1 is LNHNV and CDR2 is YYDKDF in the germline V gene (reference sequence). Unmatched junction bases numbered 7, after V lost 1 base and J lost 4 bases. The CDR3 is made up of 16 amino acids. CDR3 loop: CATSRGGQGSLYGYTF. The CDR3 nucleotides are TGTGCCACCAGCAGAGGGGGACAGGGTAGCCTCTATGGCTACACCTTC.

The chain joins TRBV6-2 or TRBV6-3 to TRBJ1-5; TRBD1 agrees at 9 bases. This CDR3 spans 16 amino acids. The germline V gene encodes CDR1 MNHEY and CDR2 SVGEGT. After removal of 5 bases from V and 2 bases from J, the junction contained 7 bases not matched to a gene. DNA for the CDR3: TGTGCCAGCAGTGCCGGGACAGGGCTACGCAATCAGCCCCAGCATTTT. Protein: CASSAGTGLRNQPQHF.

The chain links TRBV9 to TRBJ1-6; no definite D call. Germline CDR1 is SGDLS and CDR2 is YYNGEE. CDR3 length: 16 amino acids. Trimming took 2 bases from V and 0 from J, leaving 9 bases between them. The CDR3 coding sequence is TGTGCCAGCAGCGTCGGGTGGAGCTCCTATAATTCACCCCTCCACTTT. Translation: CASSVGWSSYNSPLHF.

J is TRBJ2-5 and V is TRBV14; a possible D gene is TRBD2 (5 bases). V lost 5 bases and J 5 bases, leaving 12 bases between the germline ends. The germline V gene has CDR1 SGHDN and CDR2 FVKESK. The length of the CDR3 is 13 residues. DNA of the CDR3: TGTGCCAGCAGCTCGGGGTATTTTGAGACCCAGTACTTC. Translation: CASSSGYFETQYF.

The V and J genes are TRBV5-3 and TRBJ2-7, with D possibly being TRBD2 (8 bases). TRBV5-3 is classed as an ORF, of uncertain function. Trimming stripped 8 bases from V and 0 bases from J, with 18 bases between. The CDR3 is made up of 15 amino acids. In DNA, the CDR3 is TGTGCCAGCAAGGGGGCTAGCGGGTTCTCCTACGAGCAGTACTTC. Residues: CASKGASGFSYEQYF.

The chain carries TRBV25-1 and TRBJ1-6; TRBD1 matches at 7 bases. The trim removed 3 bases at V and 2 bases at J, leaving 4 bases unmatched. CDR1 MGHDK and CDR2 SYGVNS come from the germline V gene. This CDR3 is 16 amino acids long. The CDR3 DNA reads TGTGCCAGCAGTGACACAACAGGGGCCTATAATTCACCCCTCCACTTT. It encodes CASSDTTGAYNSPLHF.

The V and J genes are TRBV7-2 and TRBJ2-2; TRBD1 is a possible D gene (5 bases). The CDR3 contains 16 residues. Germline loops: CDR1 SGHTA, CDR2 FQGNSA. V gave up 1 base and J gave up 7 bases, with 16 bases separating them. This chain's CDR3 is CASSLGPLRVGGELFF. The CDR3 region has the DNA TGTGCCAGCAGCTTAGGCCCCCTCAGGGTTGGCGGGGAGCTGTTTTTT.

The chain is built from TRBV6-5 and TRBJ2-7; TRBD2 might be the D (6 bases). CDR1 MNHEY and CDR2 SVGAGI come from the germline V gene. The CDR3 is 13 amino acids. V shed 5 bases and J shed 6 bases, with 14 bases lying between them. CDR3 nucleotide sequence: TGTGCCAGCAGTATGGGTTCAGCGGGCGAGCAGTACTTC. Its translation is CASSMGSAGEQYF.

The chain carries TRBV19 and TRBJ2-4; D not certain. With 3 bases removed from V and 8 bases from J, the gap between germline ends came to 17 bases. Germline CDR1 is LNHDA and CDR2 is SQIVND (reference sequence). The CDR3 runs 15 residues. CDR3 in amino acids: CASSIRVVEYDIQYF. The CDR3 DNA is TGTGCCAGTAGTATTCGGGTGGTAGAATACGACATTCAGTACTTC.

The chain combines TRBV19 with TRBJ1-1; D is undetermined. The V end was cut by 2 bases, the J end by 0 bases, with 7 bases between. From germline, CDR1 is LNHDA and CDR2 SQIVND (reference sequence). The CDR3 consists of 14 residues. CDR3 sequence reads: CASSIQALNTEAFF. CDR3 nucleotides: TGTGCCAGTAGTATACAGGCTTTGAACACTGAAGCTTTCTTT.

The chain combines TRBV7-9 with TRBJ1-6, with D uncertain. The germline V gene encodes CDR1 SEHNR and CDR2 FQNEAQ (reference sequence). V was trimmed by 1 base and J by 0 bases, leaving 13 bases between them. This CDR3 spans 18 amino acids. The CDR3, as DNA: TGTGCCAGCAGCTTAGATCCAGCCCGGAGCTCCTATAATTCACCCCTCCACTTT. It codes for CASSLDPARSSYNSPLHF.

J is TRBJ1-2 and V is TRBV7-9, with 12 bases identical to TRBD1. Germline V CDR1 and CDR2: SEHNR, FQNEAQ (reference sequence). J lost 5 bases, V lost 5 bases, and 12 bases had no gene match. The CDR3 sequence is 17 residues long. CDR3 sequence reads: CASSIVPGQGAYYGYTF. CDR3 in DNA: TGTGCCAGCAGCATCGTCCCGGGACAGGGGGCGTATTATGGCTACACCTTC. Full variable domain (remainder filled in from reference TRBV7-9 and TRBJ1-2): DTGVSQNPRHKITKRGQNVTFRCDPISEHNRLYWYRQTLGQGPEFLTYFQNEAQLEKSRLLSDRFSAERPKGSFSTLEIQRTEQGDSAMYLCASSIVPGQGAYYGYTFGSGTRLTVV.

The chain is built from TRBV30 and TRBJ1-1; 12 nucleotides match TRBD1. The CDR3 is 17 residues long. The V segment lost 3 bases and the J segment 1 base; nucleotides outside the gene matches: 9. Per germline, CDR1 GTSNPN and CDR2 SVGIG (reference sequence). The DNA of the CDR3 is TGTGCCTGGAGCCCGTTGGGGGGACAGGGGGCGAACACTGAAGCTTTCTTT. Translating it yields CAWSPLGGQGANTEAFF. The full variable domain, in which reference TRBV30 and TRBJ1-1 provide the parts outside the CDR3, is SQTIHQWPATLVQPVGSPLSLECTVEGTSNPNLYWYRQAAGRGLQLLFYSVGIGQISSEVPQNLSASRPQDRQFILSSKKLLLSDSGFYLCAWSPLGGQGANTEAFFGQGTRLTVV.

This sequence joins TRBV6-2 or TRBV6-3 and TRBJ2-2; D is undetermined. Trimming stripped 2 bases from V and 2 bases from J, with 3 bases between. The CDR3 consists of 13 residues. Germline CDR1 reads MNHEY; CDR2 reads SVGEGT. CDR3 sequence reads: CASSYINTGELFF. CDR3 in DNA: TGTGCCAGCAGTTACATAAACACCGGGGAGCTGTTTTTT.

This clone showed up just once. V gene TRBV7-2 combines with J gene TRBJ2-1, with a possible D match to TRBD1 (6 bases). This CDR3 contains 16 residues. CDR1 SGHTA and CDR2 FQGNSA come from the germline V gene. The V gene lost 1 base and the J gene lost 4 bases, with 14 bases spanning the gap. In DNA, the CDR3 is TGTGCCAGCAGCTTAGTGGCAGGGGCTGGGTACAATGAGCAGTTCTTC. It codes for CASSLVAGAGYNEQFF.

The DNA for the CDR3 is TGTGCCAGCAGCCTAGGATTAGGAAGAACAGGGGCATACGAGCAGTACTTC. Its translation is CASSLGLGRTGAYEQYF. The chain carries TRBV5-6 and TRBJ2-7, with 7 nucleotides matching TRBD1. V was clipped by 4 bases and J by 4 bases; unmatched bases: 17. Germline loops: CDR1 SGHDT, CDR2 YYEEEE. The CDR3 is made up of 17 amino acids.

V gene TRBV7-8 combines with J gene TRBJ2-7, with D maybe TRBD1 (5 bases). Germline V lookup: CDR1 SGHVS, CDR2 FQNEAQ. V lost 0 bases to trimming and J lost 1 base, with 13 bases between them. The CDR3 sequence is 16 residues long. DNA for the CDR3: TGTGCCAGCAGCTTAGCGCGTGCAGGGCCTTCCTACGAGCAGTACTTC. It codes for CASSLARAGPSYEQYF. The full variable domain, with the rest looked up from reference TRBV7-8 and TRBJ2-7, is GAGVSQSPRYKVAKRGQDVALRCDPISGHVSLFWYQQALGQGPEFLTYFQNEAQLDKSGLPSDRFFAERPEGSVSTLKIQRTQQEDSAVYLCASSLARAGPSYEQYFGPGTRLTVT.

The chain has TRBV7-9 and TRBJ2-1; the match to TRBD2 covers 11 bases. Germline values: CDR1 SEHNR, CDR2 FQNEAQ (reference sequence). The CDR3 runs 18 residues. J lost 7 bases, V lost 5 bases, and 16 bases had no gene match. This CDR3 reads CASSPSGGHLGFINEQFF. The DNA for the CDR3 is TGTGCCAGCAGCCCTAGCGGGGGGCATCTCGGATTTATAAATGAGCAGTTCTTC.

The chain joins TRBV7-2 to TRBJ2-7; 12 bases are shared with TRBD2. V lost 1 base and J lost 5; bases outside the gene matches: 0. CDR3 length: 14 amino acids. The germline V gene encodes CDR1 SGHTA and CDR2 FQGNSA. DNA of the CDR3: TGTGCCAGCAGCTTAGGACTAGCGGGAGACGAGCAGTACTTC. Its translation is CASSLGLAGDEQYF.

The CDR3 loop is CASSPRTGRTDTQYF. Here the CDR3 DNA reads TGTGCCAGCAGTCCACGGACAGGTAGAACAGATACGCAGTATTTT. The V gene is TRBV28, the J gene TRBJ2-3; 7 positions agree with TRBD1. V was clipped by 5 bases and J by 3 bases; unmatched bases: 8. The CDR3 has 15 residues. In germline, CDR1 is MDHEN, CDR2 SYDVKM.

The table lists this clone with a few counts. The chain couples TRBV5-1 to TRBJ2-1; 7 bases line up with TRBD1. Germline loops: CDR1 SGHRS, CDR2 YFSETQ. The V gene end was trimmed by 4 bases and the J gene end by 6 bases; junction bases not matched to a gene: 7. CDR3 size: 14 residues. The CDR3 here is CASSPRQGSNEQFF. The CDR3 DNA reads TGCGCCAGCAGCCCTCGACAGGGTAGCAATGAGCAGTTCTTC.

The CDR3 DNA reads TGTGCCAGTAGTCGGAGGCGTGGCGGGGTCGACCTTTCCTACAATGAGCAGTTCTTC. Amino acid sequence: CASSRRRGGVDLSYNEQFF. V usage is TRBV19 and J usage is TRBJ2-1; tentatively, D is TRBD2 (6 bases). From germline, CDR1 is LNHDA and CDR2 SQIVND (reference sequence). The CDR3 length is 19 residues. Trimming shortened V by 5 bases and J by 1 base, and 24 bases separated the two germline ends.

This clone has a handful of counts. This chain links TRBV18 with TRBJ1-2; D is unclear. The CDR3 runs 17 residues. Per the germline V gene, CDR1 is KGHSH and CDR2 is LQKENI. V gave up 3 bases and J gave up 0 bases, with 17 bases separating them. CDR3 nucleotides: TGTGCCAGCTCACCCTCGCAACAGAAGACCCCTAACTATGGCTACACCTTC. As protein: CASSPSQQKTPNYGYTF.

This clone ranks as medium-sized (0.01 to 0.1%). The V call is TRBV6-4, the J call TRBJ1-6; no firm D call. The CDR3 runs to 13 residues. V was pared by 8 bases and J by 7 bases, with 12 bases between. Germline values: CDR1 MRHNA, CDR2 SNTAGT. CDR3 DNA sequence: TGTGCCAGCTCGGTCGAGATAAATTCACCCCTCCACTTT. This encodes CASSVEINSPLHF.

This chain uses TRBV29-1 with TRBJ1-2; TRBD1 might be the D (6 bases). The V gene's germline CDR1 is SQVTM and CDR2 ANQGSEA. V lost 4 bases and J 14 bases, leaving 20 bases between the germline ends. The CDR3 totals 12 residues. CDR3 DNA sequence: TGCAGCGTTGTCCGGGACACCGACTGGGAAACCTTC. It specifies CSVVRDTDWETF.